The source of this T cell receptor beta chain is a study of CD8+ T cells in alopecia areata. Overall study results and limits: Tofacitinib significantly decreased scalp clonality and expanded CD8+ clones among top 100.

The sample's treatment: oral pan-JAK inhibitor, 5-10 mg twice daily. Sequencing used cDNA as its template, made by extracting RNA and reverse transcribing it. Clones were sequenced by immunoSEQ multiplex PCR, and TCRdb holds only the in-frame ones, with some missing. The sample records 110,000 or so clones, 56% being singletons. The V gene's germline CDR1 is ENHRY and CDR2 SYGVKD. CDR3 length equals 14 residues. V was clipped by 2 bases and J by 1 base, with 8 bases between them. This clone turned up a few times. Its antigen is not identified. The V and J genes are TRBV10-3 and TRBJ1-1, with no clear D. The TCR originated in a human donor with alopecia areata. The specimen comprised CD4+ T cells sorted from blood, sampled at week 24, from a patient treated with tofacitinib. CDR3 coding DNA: TGTGCCATCAGTGAGACCGGGAAGAACACTGAAGCTTTCTTT. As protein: CAISETGKNTEAFF.